The 26 T cell receptor beta chains below all came from one sample that was sequenced in a study of blood T cell repertoires in COVID-19. The protocol was immunoSEQ multiplex PCR, while the TCRdb copy is restricted to in-frame clones and leaves out a portion. This table has some 290,000 clones, more than 85% appearing once. Sequenced material: PBMCs or T cells enriched from blood (not recorded which). These receptors were collected from a woman in her twenties or thirties who had been exposed to COVID-19.

Note on this clone: Other nucleotide sequences from this sample produce the same CDR3. The rearrangement joins TRBV4-3 to TRBJ2-3; TRBD1 aligns across 11 bases. Germline values: CDR1 LGHNA, CDR2 YSLEER. With V trimmed by 4 bases and J by 3 bases, 3 bases remained unmatched. The length of the CDR3 is 15 residues. The CDR3 coding sequence is TGCGCCAGCAGCCCCGGGACAGGGGGAACAGATACGCAGTATTTT. Protein: CASSPGTGGTDTQYF.

In its sample, this clone was seen once. The V call is TRBV27, the J call TRBJ1-2, with D hard to call. Trimming cost V 3 bases and J 4 bases, with 15 bases left between them. Germline lookup yields CDR1 MNHEY and CDR2 SMNVEV (reference sequence). The CDR3 runs to 15 residues. Here the CDR3 DNA reads TGTGCCAGCAGTTTGTCATCGCAGGCCTCCTATGGCTACACCTTC. Its translation is CASSLSSQASYGYTF.

The gene calls are TRBV12-3 or TRBV12-4 and TRBJ1-1; 8 bases align to TRBD1. The CDR3 is 12 amino acids. The ends lost 9 bases at V and 4 bases at J; junction bases unmatched: 4. The CDR3 sequence is CASTGGRTEAFF. For the CDR3, the DNA is TGTGCCAGTACAGGGGGACGCACTGAAGCTTTCTTT.

V gene TRBV7-8 combines with J gene TRBJ1-2; the D gene is possibly TRBD1 (6 bases). This CDR3 comprises 13 residues. V was shortened by 1 base and J by 7 bases, with 10 bases between the two germline ends. Per the germline V gene, CDR1 is SGHVS and CDR2 is FQNEAQ. CDR3 sequence reads: CASSLVGAGGYTF. In DNA form, the CDR3 reads TGTGCCAGCAGCTTAGTGGGGGCAGGTGGCTACACCTTC.

This clone has just one count. The chain combines TRBV6-2 or TRBV6-3 with TRBJ2-3; 13 bases fit TRBD2. V lost 2 bases, J lost 5 bases, and 1 base stayed unmatched. The CDR3 has 15 amino acids. CDR1 and CDR2 (germline): MNHEY, SVGEGT. CDR3 nucleotide sequence: TGTGCCAGCAGTTACGGACTAGCGGGGGTAGATACGCAGTATTTT. It codes for CASSYGLAGVDTQYF.

Notes on this clone: The sample has other DNA sequences that encode this CDR3 too. The chain couples TRBV7-9 to TRBJ1-5; the D gene is possibly TRBD1 (5 bases). Per the germline V gene, CDR1 is SEHNR and CDR2 is FQNEAQ (reference sequence). The CDR3 covers 14 residues. Between the trimmed V and J ends, which lost 5 bases and 2 bases, there was a span of 10 bases. The CDR3 loop reads CASSLGQGNQPQHF. The CDR3 DNA reads as TGTGCCAGCAGCCTGGGGCAGGGCAATCAGCCCCAGCATTTT.

This chain connects TRBV7-7 to TRBJ1-2; D is unresolved. Germline CDR1 is SSHAT and CDR2 is FNYEAQ (reference sequence). CDR3 length equals 15 residues. V dropped 8 bases and J dropped 8 bases, with 24 bases sitting between them. The CDR3 here is CASAPSRKPYTGYTF. The CDR3 coding sequence is TGTGCCAGCGCTCCTAGTCGTAAACCCTATACAGGCTACACCTTC.

The CDR3 sequence: CASRKTGLGTEAFF. In nucleotides, the CDR3 is TGTGCCAGTAGGAAGACAGGGCTGGGCACTGAAGCTTTCTTT. V usage is TRBV19 and J usage is TRBJ1-1; 7 bases are shared with TRBD1. CDR3 length: 14 residues. V was clipped by 6 bases and J by 4 bases; unmatched bases: 8. Germline V lookup: CDR1 LNHDA, CDR2 SQIVND (reference sequence). The entire variable domain, with the rest obtained from reference TRBV19 and TRBJ1-1, is as follows: DGGITQSPKYLFRKEGQNVTLSCEQNLNHDAMYWYRQDPGQGLRLIYYSQIVNDFQKGDIAEGYSVSREKKESFPLTVTSAQKNPTAFYLCASRKTGLGTEAFFGQGTRLTVV.

The rearrangement joins TRBV11-1 to TRBJ1-2; the match to TRBD1 covers 11 bases. Germline V CDR1 and CDR2: SGHAT, FQDESV (reference sequence). Losses at the gene ends were 6 bases for V and 4 bases for J; bases not matched to a gene: 10. CDR3 length equals 16 residues. The CDR3 region has the DNA TGTGCCAGCAGACAGGGACAGGGGGATCCGTTCTATGGCTACACCTTC. It translates to CASRQGQGDPFYGYTF.

In this sample, this clone turned up once. This sequence joins TRBV5-8 and TRBJ1-2, with D uncertain. Per germline, CDR1 SGHTS and CDR2 YDEGEE. There are 13 residues in the CDR3. V lost 4 bases, J lost 8 bases, and 15 bases lay in between. CDR3 nucleotide sequence: TGTGCCAGCAGCCCCCTGGAGGGATCGGGCTACACCTTC. It encodes CASSPLEGSGYTF.

The rearrangement joins TRBV4-1 to TRBJ2-7, with D perhaps TRBD1 (6 bases). Trimming cost V 1 base and J 0 bases, with 25 bases left between them. This CDR3 spans 20 amino acids. Per the germline V gene, CDR1 is MGHRA and CDR2 is YSYEKL. CDR3 in amino acids: CASSQGPPRTGRLSSYEQYF. In DNA, the CDR3 is TGCGCCAGCAGCCAAGGACCCCCCCGCACAGGGCGTTTAAGCTCCTACGAGCAGTACTTC.

The chain couples TRBV2 to TRBJ1-2; D not resolved. With 8 bases removed from V and 4 bases from J, the gap between germline ends came to 14 bases. Germline V lookup: CDR1 SNHLY, CDR2 FYNNEI. This CDR3 has 13 amino acids. The DNA of the CDR3 is TGTGCCAGCGTCCAGGAAGATTTCTATGGCTACACCTTC. It yields the protein CASVQEDFYGYTF.

This clone is a singleton in its sample. The chain couples TRBV5-1 to TRBJ1-2; TRBD1 matches 11 bases. CDR3 length: 16 amino acids. Germline loops: CDR1 SGHRS, CDR2 YFSETQ. J gave up 2 bases and V 1 base, and 4 bases lay outside the gene matches. The CDR3 coding sequence is TGCGCCAGCAGCTTGAGCGGACAGGGGGCGAACTATGGCTACACCTTC. This codes for CASSLSGQGANYGYTF.

This chain links TRBV3-1 (or the pseudogene TRBV3-2) with TRBJ2-3; 9 bases fit TRBD2. Per germline, CDR1 LGHDT and CDR2 YNNKEL (reference sequence). The CDR3 runs 17 residues. V lost 4 bases to trimming and J lost 4 bases; unmatched junction nucleotides: 12. The CDR3 loop is CASSLRTGTSNADTQYF. In DNA, the CDR3 is TGTGCCAGCAGCCTCCGGACGGGGACTAGCAACGCAGATACGCAGTATTTT.

The chain employs TRBV11-1 and TRBJ2-1; 14 nucleotides line up with TRBD2. V lost 5 bases and J lost 6; bases outside the gene matches: 3. CDR1 is SGHAT and CDR2 is FQDESV in the germline V gene (reference sequence). This CDR3 is 15 amino acids long. This CDR3 reads CASSMTSGGANEQFF. For the CDR3, the DNA is TGTGCCAGCAGCATGACTAGCGGGGGGGCCAATGAGCAGTTCTTC.

V gene TRBV28 combines with J gene TRBJ1-4; possible D gene TRBD1, 5 bases. The CDR3 consists of 14 residues. V shed 2 bases and J shed 8 bases, with 12 bases lying between them. Germline V gene lookup returns CDR1 MDHEN and CDR2 SYDVKM. The CDR3 nucleotides are TGTGCCAGCAGTTTAGGGGCAGTACGGGAAAAACTGTTTTTT. This translates into CASSLGAVREKLFF.

This rearrangement joins TRBV7-8 to TRBJ2-3; D is ambiguous. V lost 5 bases and J lost 2, with 14 bases in between. The CDR3 runs to 15 residues. The germline V gene encodes CDR1 SGHVS and CDR2 FQNEAQ. The CDR3 DNA follows: TGTGCCAGCAGCCCCTTTAATGGGCTCACAGATACGCAGTATTTT. Its translation: CASSPFNGLTDTQYF.

This chain links TRBV21-1 with TRBJ1-2. TRBV21-1 is reported as a pseudogene. CDR3 length: 12 residues. The CDR3 spells CASSKGKSRYTF. CDR3 DNA sequence: TGTGCCAGCAGCAAAGGAAAATCCCGGTACACCTTC.

The chain employs TRBV29-1 and TRBJ1-1; D unresolved. Per germline, CDR1 SQVTM and CDR2 ANQGSEA. The CDR3 is made up of 10 amino acids. Trimming pared 7 bases from V and 7 bases from J, leaving 10 bases between. The CDR3 is CSAGRSEAFF. CDR3 coding DNA: TGCAGCGCTGGGAGGAGTGAAGCTTTCTTT.

This chain links TRBV30 with TRBJ1-1; D gene uncertain. Trimming cost V 3 bases and J 1 base, with 6 bases left between them. CDR1 and CDR2 (germline): GTSNPN, SVGIG (reference sequence). The CDR3 is made up of 12 amino acids. CDR3 in DNA: TGTGCCTGGAGGGGAGGGAACACTGAAGCTTTCTTT. Its translation is CAWRGGNTEAFF.

DNA of the CDR3: TGCGCCAGCTCATTAAAGGGACAGGGATATGAAAAACTGTTTTTT. This codes for CASSLKGQGYEKLFF. This chain joins TRBV4-3 and TRBJ1-4; 9 nucleotides agree with TRBD1. The CDR3 totals 15 residues. The germline gives CDR1 LGHNA, CDR2 YSLEER. V trimming: 8 bases; J trimming: 6 bases; junction bases outside the gene matches: 10.

The CDR3 sequence: CASSLRRSVGNTEAFF. As DNA, the CDR3 is TGCGCCAGCAGCTTGCGCAGGTCGGTCGGGAACACTGAAGCTTTCTTT. The chain combines TRBV5-1 with TRBJ1-1; D is ambiguous. Trimming left V 1 base short and J 1 base short, with 14 bases between. CDR3 length: 16 residues. From germline, CDR1 is SGHRS and CDR2 YFSETQ.

In DNA form, the CDR3 reads TGTGCCAGCAGCGGCCCGGGACTAGAGCTCTACAATGAGCAGTTCTTC. Its protein is CASSGPGLELYNEQFF. V usage is TRBV7-9 and J usage is TRBJ2-1; 8 bases are shared with TRBD2. V gave up 5 bases and J gave up 3 bases; unmatched junction bases: 9. This CDR3 region has 16 residues. Germline assignment: CDR1 SEHNR and CDR2 FQNEAQ (reference sequence).

The V gene is TRBV10-3, the J gene TRBJ2-7; 10 bases are shared with TRBD1. V shed 3 bases and J 4 bases; nucleotides not matched to a gene: 6. Germline CDR1 reads ENHRY; CDR2 reads SYGVKD. The CDR3 sequence is 15 residues long. CDR3 DNA sequence: TGTGCCATCAGTGACCCCCGGGACAGGGGATACGAGCAGTACTTC. Protein product: CAISDPRDRGYEQYF.

The rearrangement joins TRBV6-6 to TRBJ1-2, with 7 nucleotides matching TRBD1. The CDR3 runs to 13 residues. Germline-derived CDR1 and CDR2 are MNHNY and SVGAGI (reference sequence). V gave up 11 bases and J gave up 2 bases; unmatched junction bases: 8. As DNA, the CDR3 is TGTGCCGCGCACAAACAGGGGAACTATGGCTACACCTTC. This encodes CAAHKQGNYGYTF.

The chain recombines TRBV5-4 with TRBJ1-4, with a tentative D call TRBD1 (5 bases). In germline, CDR1 is SGHNT, CDR2 YYREEE (reference sequence). Trimming pared 4 bases from V and 8 bases from J, leaving 12 bases between. CDR3 length: 13 residues. The CDR3 region has the DNA TGTGCCAGCAGCCAGCGTGGGGCCGAAAAACTGTTTTTT. Its protein product is CASSQRGAEKLFF.